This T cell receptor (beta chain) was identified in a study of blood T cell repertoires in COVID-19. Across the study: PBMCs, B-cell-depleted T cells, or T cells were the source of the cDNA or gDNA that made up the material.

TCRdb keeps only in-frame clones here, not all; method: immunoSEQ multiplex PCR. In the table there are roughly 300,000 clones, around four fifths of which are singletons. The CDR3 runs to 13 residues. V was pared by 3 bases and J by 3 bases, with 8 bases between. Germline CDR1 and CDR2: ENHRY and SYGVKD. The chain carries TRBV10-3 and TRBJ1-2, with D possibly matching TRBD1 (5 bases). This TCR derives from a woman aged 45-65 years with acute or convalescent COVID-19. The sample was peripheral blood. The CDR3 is CAISEAGDYGYTF. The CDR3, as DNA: TGTGCCATCAGTGAAGCGGGGGACTATGGCTACACCTTC.